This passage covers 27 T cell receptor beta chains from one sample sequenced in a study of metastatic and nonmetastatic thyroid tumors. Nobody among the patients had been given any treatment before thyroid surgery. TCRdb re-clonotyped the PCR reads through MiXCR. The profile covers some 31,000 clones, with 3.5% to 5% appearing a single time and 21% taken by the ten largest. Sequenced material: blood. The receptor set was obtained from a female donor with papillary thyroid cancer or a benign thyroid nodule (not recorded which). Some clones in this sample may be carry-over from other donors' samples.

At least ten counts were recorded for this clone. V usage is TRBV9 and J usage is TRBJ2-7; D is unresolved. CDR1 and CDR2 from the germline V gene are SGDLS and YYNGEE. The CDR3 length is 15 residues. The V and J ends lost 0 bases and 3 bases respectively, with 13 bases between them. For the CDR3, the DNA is TGTGCCAGCAGCGTAGAAGCTAGTCAAGACTACGAGCAGTACTTC. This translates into CASSVEASQDYEQYF.

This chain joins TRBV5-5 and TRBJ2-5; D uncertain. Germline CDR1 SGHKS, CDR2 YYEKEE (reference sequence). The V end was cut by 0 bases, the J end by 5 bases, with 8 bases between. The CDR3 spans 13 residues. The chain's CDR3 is CASSLAGRETQYF. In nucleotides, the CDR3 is TGTGCCAGCAGCTTGGCCGGGCGTGAGACCCAGTACTTC.

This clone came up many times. The chain's CDR3 is CASSLTPSGSDEQFF. In DNA, the CDR3 is TGTGCCAGCAGCTTAACCCCCAGCGGGAGCGATGAGCAGTTCTTC. The J gene is TRBJ2-1, the V gene TRBV7-3; 8 nucleotides line up with TRBD2. There are 15 residues in the CDR3. With 0 bases clipped from V and 8 bases from J, the junction kept 6 bases outside the gene matches. Germline-derived CDR1 and CDR2 are SGHTA and FQGTGA. Full variable domain (remainder filled in from reference TRBV7-3 and TRBJ2-1): GAGVSQTPSNKVTEKGKYVELRCDPISGHTALYWYRQSLGQGPEFLIYFQGTGAADDSGLPNDRFFAVRPEGSVSTLKIQRTERGDSAVYLCASSLTPSGSDEQFFGPGTRLTVL.

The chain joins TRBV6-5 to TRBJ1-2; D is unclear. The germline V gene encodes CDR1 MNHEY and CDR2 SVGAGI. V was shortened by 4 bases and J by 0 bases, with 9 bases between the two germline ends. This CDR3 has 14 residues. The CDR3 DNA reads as TGTGCCAGCAGTTTGAAAGGCGCTAACTATGGCTACACCTTC. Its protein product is CASSLKGANYGYTF.

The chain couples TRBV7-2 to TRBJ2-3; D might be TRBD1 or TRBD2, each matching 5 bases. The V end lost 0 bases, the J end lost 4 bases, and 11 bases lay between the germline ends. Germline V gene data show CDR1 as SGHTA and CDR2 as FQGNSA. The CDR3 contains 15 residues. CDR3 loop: CASSLAGMGADTQYF. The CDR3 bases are TGTGCCAGCAGCTTAGCCGGGATGGGGGCAGATACGCAGTATTTT. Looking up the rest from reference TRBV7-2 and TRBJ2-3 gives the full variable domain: GAGVSQSPSNKVTEKGKDVELRCDPISGHTALYWYRQSLGQGLEFLIYFQGNSAPDKSGLPSDRFSAERTGGSVSTLTIQRTQQEDSAVYLCASSLAGMGADTQYFGPGTRLTVL.

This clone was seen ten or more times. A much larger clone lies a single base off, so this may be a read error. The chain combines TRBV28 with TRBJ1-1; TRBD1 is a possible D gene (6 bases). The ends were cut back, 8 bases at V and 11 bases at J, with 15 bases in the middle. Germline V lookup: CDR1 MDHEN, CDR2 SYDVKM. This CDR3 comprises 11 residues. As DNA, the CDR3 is TGTGCCAGCGAAGACCCTCAGGGGGCTTTCTTT. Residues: CASEDPQGAFF. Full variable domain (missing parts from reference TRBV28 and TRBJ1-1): DVKVTQSSRYLVKRTGEKVFLECVQDMDHENMFWYRQDPGLGLRLIYFSYDVKMKEKGDIPEGYSVSREKKERFSLILESASTNQTSMYLCASEDPQGAFFGQGTRLTVV.

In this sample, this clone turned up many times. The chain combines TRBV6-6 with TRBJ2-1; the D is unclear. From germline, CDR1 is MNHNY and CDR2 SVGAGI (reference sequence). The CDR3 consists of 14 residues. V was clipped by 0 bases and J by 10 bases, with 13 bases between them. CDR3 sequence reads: CASSYSYGLGEQFF. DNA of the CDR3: TGTGCCAGCAGTTACTCGTACGGGCTAGGAGAGCAGTTCTTC.

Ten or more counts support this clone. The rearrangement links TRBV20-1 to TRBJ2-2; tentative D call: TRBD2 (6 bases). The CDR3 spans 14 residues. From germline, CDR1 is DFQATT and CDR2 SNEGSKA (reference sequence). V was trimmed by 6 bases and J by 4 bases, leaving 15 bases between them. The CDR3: CSAPGTLGTGELFF. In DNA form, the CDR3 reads TGCAGTGCCCCCGGGACTCTAGGCACCGGGGAGCTGTTTTTT.

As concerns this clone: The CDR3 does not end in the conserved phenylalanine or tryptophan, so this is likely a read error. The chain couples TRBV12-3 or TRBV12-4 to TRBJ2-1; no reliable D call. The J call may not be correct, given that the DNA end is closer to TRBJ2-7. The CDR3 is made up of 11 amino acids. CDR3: CASILYNEQYL. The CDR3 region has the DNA TGTGCCAGCATTCTCTATAATGAGCAGTACTTG.

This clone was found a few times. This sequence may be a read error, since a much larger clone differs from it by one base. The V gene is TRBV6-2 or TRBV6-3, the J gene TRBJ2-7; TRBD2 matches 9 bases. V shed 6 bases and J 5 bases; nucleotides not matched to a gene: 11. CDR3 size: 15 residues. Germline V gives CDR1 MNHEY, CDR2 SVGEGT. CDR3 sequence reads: CASRPNAGGPNEQYF. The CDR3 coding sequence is TGTGCCAGCAGGCCTAACGCGGGAGGGCCCAACGAGCAGTACTTC.

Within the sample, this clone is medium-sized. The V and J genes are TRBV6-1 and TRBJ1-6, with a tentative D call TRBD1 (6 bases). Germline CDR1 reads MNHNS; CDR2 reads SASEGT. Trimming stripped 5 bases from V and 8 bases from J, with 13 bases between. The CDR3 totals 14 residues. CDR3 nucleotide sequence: TGTGCCAGCAGTTACGAGGCAGGGGATTCACCCCTCCACTTT. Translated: CASSYEAGDSPLHF.

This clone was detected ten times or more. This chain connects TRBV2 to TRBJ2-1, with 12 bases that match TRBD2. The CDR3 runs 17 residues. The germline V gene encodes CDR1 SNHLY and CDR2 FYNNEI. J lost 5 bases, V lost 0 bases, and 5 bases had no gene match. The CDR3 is CASSEAHWTSGNNEQFF. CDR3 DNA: TGTGCCAGCAGTGAAGCGCACTGGACTAGCGGGAACAATGAGCAGTTCTTC. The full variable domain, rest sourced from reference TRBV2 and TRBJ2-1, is EPEVTQTPSHQVTQMGQEVILRCVPISNHLYFYWYRQILGQKVEFLVSFYNNEISEKSEIFDDQFSVERPDGSNFTLKIRSTKLEDSAMYFCASSEAHWTSGNNEQFFGPGTRLTVL.

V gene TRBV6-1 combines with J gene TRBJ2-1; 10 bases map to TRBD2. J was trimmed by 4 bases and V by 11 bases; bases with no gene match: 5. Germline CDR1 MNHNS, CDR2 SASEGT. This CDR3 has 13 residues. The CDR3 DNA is TGTGCCGGAAGCGGGAGGGAGTACAATGAGCAGTTCTTC. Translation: CAGSGREYNEQFF.

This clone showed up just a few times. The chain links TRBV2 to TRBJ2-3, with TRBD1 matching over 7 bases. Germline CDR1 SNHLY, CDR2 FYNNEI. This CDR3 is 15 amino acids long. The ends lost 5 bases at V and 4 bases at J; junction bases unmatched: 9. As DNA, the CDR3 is TGTGCCAGCAGTACCGGACAGGTATCGTCAGATACGCAGTATTTT. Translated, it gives CASSTGQVSSDTQYF.

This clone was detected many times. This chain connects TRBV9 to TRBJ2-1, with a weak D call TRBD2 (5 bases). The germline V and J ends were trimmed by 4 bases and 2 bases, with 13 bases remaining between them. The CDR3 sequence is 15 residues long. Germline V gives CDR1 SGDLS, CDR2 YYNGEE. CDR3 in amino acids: CASSQSGNPYNEQFF. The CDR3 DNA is TGTGCCAGCAGCCAAAGCGGAAACCCCTACAATGAGCAGTTCTTC. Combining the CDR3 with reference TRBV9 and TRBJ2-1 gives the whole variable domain DSGVTQTPKHLITATGQRVTLRCSPRSGDLSVYWYQQSLDQGLQFLIQYYNGEERAKGNILERFSAQQFPDLHSELNLSSLELGDSALYFCASSQSGNPYNEQFFGPGTRLTVL.

CDR3 region: CATNLANTGELFF. CDR3 DNA sequence: TGTGCCACGAACTTAGCGAACACCGGGGAGCTGTTTTTT. V usage is TRBV28 and J usage is TRBJ2-2; D gene ambiguous. CDR1 and CDR2 from the germline V gene are MDHEN and SYDVKM. This CDR3 contains 13 residues. Trimming took 10 bases from V and 0 from J, leaving 9 bases between them.

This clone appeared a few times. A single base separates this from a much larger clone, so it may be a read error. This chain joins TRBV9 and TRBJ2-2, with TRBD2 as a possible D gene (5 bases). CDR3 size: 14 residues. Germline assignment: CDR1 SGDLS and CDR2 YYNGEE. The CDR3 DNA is TGTGCCAGCAGCAAAAGGACGGAGACCGGGGATCTGTTTTTT. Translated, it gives CASSKRTETGDLFF. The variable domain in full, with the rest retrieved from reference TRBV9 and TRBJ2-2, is DSGVTQTPKHLITATGQRVTLRCSPRSGDLSVYWYQQSLDQGLQFLIQYYNGEERAKGNILERFSAQQFPDLHSELNLSSLELGDSALYFCASSKRTETGDLFFGEGSRLTVL.

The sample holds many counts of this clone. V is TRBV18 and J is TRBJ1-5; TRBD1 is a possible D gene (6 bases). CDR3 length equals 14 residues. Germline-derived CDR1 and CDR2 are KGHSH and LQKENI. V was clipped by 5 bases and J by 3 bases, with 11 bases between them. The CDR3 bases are TGTGCCAGCTCATCGCAGGGGAACAATCAGCCCCAGCATTTT. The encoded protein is CASSSQGNNQPQHF.

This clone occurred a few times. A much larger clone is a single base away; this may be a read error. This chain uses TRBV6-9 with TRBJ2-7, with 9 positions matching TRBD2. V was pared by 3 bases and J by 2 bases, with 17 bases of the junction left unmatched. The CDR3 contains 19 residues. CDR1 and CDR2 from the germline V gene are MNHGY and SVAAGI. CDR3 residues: CASSYLGAGGGFVTYEQYF. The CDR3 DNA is TGTGCCAGCAGTTACCTAGGTGCGGGAGGGGGCTTTGTAACCTACGAGCAGTACTTC.

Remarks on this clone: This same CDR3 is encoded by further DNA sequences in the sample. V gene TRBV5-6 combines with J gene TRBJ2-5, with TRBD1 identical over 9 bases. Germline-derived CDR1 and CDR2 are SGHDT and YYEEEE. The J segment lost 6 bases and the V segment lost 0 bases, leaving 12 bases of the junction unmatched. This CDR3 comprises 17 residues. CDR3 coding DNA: TGTGCCAGCAGCTTGGAAACAGGGGGCGAGGGTTGGAAGACCCAGTACTTC. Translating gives CASSLETGGEGWKTQYF.

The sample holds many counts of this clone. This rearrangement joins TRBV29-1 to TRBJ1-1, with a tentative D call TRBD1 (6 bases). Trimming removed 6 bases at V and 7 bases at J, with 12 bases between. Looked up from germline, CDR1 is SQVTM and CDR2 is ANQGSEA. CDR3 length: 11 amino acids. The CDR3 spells CSVGAQVEAFF. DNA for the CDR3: TGCAGCGTGGGGGCCCAGGTTGAAGCTTTCTTT. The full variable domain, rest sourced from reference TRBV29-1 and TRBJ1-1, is SAVISQKPSRDICQRGTSLTIQCQVDSQVTMMFWYRQQPGQSLTLIATANQGSEATYESGFVIDKFPISRPNLTFSTLTVSNMSPEDSSIYLCSVGAQVEAFFGQGTRLTVV.

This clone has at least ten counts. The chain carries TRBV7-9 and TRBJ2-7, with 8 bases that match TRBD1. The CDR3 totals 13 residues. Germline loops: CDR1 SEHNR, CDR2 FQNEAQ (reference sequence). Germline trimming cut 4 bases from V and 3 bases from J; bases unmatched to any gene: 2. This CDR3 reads CASSSDRVYEQYF. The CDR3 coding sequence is TGTGCCAGCAGCTCGGACAGGGTCTACGAGCAGTACTTC.

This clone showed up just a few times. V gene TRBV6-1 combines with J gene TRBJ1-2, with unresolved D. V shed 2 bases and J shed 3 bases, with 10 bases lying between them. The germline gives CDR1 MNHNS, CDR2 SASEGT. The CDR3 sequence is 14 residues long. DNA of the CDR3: TGTGCCAGCAGTGAATCGGTCGGGGACTATGGCTACACCTTC. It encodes CASSESVGDYGYTF.

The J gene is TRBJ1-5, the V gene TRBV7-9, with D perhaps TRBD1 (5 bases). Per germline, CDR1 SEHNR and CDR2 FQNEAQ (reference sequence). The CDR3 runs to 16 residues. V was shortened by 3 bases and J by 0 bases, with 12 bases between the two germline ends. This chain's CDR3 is CASSLSRDFSNQPQHF. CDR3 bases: TGTGCCAGCAGCTTGTCCAGGGACTTTAGCAATCAGCCCCAGCATTTT.

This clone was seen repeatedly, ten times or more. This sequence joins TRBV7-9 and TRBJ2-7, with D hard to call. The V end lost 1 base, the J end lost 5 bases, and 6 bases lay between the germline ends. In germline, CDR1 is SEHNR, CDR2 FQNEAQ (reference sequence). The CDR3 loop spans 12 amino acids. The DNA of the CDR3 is TGTGCCAGCAGCTTAGATCCGAACGAGCAGTACTTC. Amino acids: CASSLDPNEQYF.

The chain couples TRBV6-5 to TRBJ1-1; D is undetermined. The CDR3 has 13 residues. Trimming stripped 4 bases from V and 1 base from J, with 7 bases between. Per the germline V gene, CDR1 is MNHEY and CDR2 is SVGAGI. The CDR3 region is CASSSVSNTEAFF. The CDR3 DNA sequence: TGTGCCAGCAGTTCAGTATCGAACACTGAAGCTTTCTTT.

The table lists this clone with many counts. CDR3 sequence: CASSRTSATSYEQYF. The DNA for the CDR3 is TGCGCCAGCAGTCGGACTAGCGCGACCTCCTACGAGCAGTACTTC. J is TRBJ2-7 and V is TRBV5-1; 9 bases fit TRBD2. Trimming at V came to 5 bases and at J to 0 bases, leaving 6 bases not matched to a gene. Germline V gene sequence: CDR1 SGHRS, CDR2 YFSETQ. This CDR3 comprises 15 residues.